The TCR beta chain described here comes from a study of tumor and adjacent non-tumor tissue in lung cancer. On the study more broadly: Stage I to III disease affected about nine men and about 5 women aged about 30 to 85.

No cell sorting was done before RNA was extracted from the tissue. On this clonotype: Its target is not known.

The V and J ends lost 8 bases and 7 bases respectively, with 15 bases between them. This CDR3 is 12 amino acids long. Germline assignment: CDR1 SQVTM and CDR2 ANQGSEA. Three rounds of nested PCR, following a modified ARM-PCR protocol, produced the TCRbeta library. TCRdb fed the multiplex PCR reads into MiXCR, producing one record per CDR3 protein. The sample consists of approximately 76,000 distinct CDR3 sequences, 65% to 75% of them appearing once. Findings and limits, study-wide: Compared with tumor, normal lung showed significantly lower TCR diversity.

This TCR derives from a woman between 70 and 85 years old with non-small cell lung cancer. The sample taken for sequencing was lung tumor tissue. The chain recombines TRBV29-1 with TRBJ2-1, with D perhaps TRBD2 (5 bases). The CDR3 here is CSTADGENEQFF. In DNA, the CDR3 is TGCAGCACCGCTGACGGGGAGAATGAGCAGTTCTTC.